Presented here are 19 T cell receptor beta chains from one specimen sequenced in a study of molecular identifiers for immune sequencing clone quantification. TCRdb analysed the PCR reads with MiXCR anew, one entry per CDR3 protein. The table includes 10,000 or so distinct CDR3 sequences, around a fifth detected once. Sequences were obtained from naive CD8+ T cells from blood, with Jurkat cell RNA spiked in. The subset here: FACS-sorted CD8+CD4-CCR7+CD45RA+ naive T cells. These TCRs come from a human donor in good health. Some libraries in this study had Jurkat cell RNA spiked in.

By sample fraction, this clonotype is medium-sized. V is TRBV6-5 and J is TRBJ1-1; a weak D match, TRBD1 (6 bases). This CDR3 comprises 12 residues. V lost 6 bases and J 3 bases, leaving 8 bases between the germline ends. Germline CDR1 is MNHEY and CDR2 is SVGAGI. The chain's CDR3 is CASSQGHTEAFF. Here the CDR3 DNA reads TGTGCCAGCAGCCAGGGGCACACTGAAGCTTTCTTT.

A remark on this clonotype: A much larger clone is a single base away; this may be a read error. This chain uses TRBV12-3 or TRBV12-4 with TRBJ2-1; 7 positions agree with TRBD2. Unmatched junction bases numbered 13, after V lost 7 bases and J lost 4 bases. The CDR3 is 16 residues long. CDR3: CASTNLGGRMYNEQFF. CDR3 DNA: TGTGCCAGCACCAACCTCGGCGGGAGAATGTACAATGAGCAGTTCTTC.

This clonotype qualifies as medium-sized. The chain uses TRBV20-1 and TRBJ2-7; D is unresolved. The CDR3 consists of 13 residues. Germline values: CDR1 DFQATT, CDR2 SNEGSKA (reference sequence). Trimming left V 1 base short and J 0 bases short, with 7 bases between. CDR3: CSARATYSYEQYF. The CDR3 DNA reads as TGCAGTGCTAGAGCGACTTACTCCTACGAGCAGTACTTC.

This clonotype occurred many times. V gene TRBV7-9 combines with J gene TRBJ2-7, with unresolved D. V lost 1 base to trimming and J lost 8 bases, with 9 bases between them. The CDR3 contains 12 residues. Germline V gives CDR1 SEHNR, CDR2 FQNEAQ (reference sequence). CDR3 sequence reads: CASSLVARKQYF. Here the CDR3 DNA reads TGTGCCAGCAGCTTAGTTGCTAGAAAGCAGTACTTC.

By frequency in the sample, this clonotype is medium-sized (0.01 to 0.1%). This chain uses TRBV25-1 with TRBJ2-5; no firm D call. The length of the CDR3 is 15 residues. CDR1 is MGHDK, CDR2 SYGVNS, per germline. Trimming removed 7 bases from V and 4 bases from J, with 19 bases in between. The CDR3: CASKPTSAKGETQYF. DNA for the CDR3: TGTGCCAGCAAACCGACCTCCGCCAAGGGAGAGACCCAGTACTTC.

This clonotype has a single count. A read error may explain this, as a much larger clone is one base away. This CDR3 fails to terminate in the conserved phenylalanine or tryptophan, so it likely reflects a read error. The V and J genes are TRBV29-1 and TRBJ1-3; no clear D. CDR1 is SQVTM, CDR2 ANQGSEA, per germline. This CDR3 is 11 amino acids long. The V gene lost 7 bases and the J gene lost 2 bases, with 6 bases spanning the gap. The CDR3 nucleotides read TGCAGCGCGACTACTGGAAACACCATATATTCT. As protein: CSATTGNTIYS.

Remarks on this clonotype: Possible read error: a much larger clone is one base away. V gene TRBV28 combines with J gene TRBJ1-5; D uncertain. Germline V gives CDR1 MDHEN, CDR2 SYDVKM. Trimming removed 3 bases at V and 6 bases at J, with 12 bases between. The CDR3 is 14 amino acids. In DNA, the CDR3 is TGTGCCAGCAGTTTTGAAGGGCTGGGTCAGCCCCAGCATTTT. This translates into CASSFEGLGQPQHF.

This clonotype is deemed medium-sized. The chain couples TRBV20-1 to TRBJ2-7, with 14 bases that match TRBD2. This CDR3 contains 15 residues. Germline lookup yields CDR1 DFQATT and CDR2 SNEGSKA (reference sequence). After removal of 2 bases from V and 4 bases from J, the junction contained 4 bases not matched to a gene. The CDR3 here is CSARPGTSGSYEQYF. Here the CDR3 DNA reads TGCAGTGCTAGACCAGGGACTAGCGGGAGTTACGAGCAGTACTTC.

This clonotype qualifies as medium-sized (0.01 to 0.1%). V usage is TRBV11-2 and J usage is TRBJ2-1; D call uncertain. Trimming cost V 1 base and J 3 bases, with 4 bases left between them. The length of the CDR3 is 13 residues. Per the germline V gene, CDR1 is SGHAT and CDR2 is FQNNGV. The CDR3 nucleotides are TGTGCCAGCAGCTTAGTTGGCTACAATGAGCAGTTCTTC. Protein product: CASSLVGYNEQFF.

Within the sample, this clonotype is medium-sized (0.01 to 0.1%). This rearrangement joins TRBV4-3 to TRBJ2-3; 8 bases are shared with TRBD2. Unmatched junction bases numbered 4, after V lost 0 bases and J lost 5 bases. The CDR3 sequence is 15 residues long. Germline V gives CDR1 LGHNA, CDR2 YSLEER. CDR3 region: CASSQERLAGDTQYF. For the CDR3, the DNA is TGCGCCAGCAGCCAAGAGAGGCTAGCGGGAGATACGCAGTATTTT.

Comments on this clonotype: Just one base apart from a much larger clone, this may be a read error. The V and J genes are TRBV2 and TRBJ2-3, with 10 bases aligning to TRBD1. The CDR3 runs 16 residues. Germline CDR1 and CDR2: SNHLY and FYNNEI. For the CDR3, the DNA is TGTGTCAGCAGTGAAGCGGGACAGGGGCTACAAGATACGCAGTATTTT. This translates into CVSSEAGQGLQDTQYF.

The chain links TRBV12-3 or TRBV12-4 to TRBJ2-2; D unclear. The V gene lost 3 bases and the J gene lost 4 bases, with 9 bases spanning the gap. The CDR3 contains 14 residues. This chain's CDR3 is CASSFDGFTGELFF. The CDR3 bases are TGTGCCAGCAGTTTCGATGGTTTCACCGGGGAGCTGTTTTTT.

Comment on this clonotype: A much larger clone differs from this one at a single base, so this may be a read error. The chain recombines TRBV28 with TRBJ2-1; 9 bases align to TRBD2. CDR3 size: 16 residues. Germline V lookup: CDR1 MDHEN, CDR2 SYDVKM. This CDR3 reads CATSSISGSPSNEQFF. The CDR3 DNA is TGTGCCACCAGTTCCATTAGCGGGAGCCCATCCAATGAGCAGTTCTTC.

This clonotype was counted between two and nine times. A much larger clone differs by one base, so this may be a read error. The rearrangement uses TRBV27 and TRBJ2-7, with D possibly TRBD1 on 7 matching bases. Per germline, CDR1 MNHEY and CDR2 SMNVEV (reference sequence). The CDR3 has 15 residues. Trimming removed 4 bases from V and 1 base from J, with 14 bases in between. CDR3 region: CASSSRGRGSYEQYF. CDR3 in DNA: TGTGCCAGCAGTTCGCGGGGCAGGGGGTCCTACGAGCAGTACTTC.

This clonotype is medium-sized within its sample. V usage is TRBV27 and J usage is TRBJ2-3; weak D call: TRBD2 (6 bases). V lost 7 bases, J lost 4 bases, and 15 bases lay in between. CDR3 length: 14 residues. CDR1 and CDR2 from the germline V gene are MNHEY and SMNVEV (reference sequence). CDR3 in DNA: TGTGCCAGCATGGCTGGGGAGGTTCCAGATACGCAGTATTTT. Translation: CASMAGEVPDTQYF.

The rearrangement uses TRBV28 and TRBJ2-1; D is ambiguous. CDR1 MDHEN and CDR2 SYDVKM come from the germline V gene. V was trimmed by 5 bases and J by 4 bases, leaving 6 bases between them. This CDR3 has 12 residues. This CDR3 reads CASSPVYNEQFF. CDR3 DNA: TGTGCCAGCAGTCCCGTTTACAATGAGCAGTTCTTC.

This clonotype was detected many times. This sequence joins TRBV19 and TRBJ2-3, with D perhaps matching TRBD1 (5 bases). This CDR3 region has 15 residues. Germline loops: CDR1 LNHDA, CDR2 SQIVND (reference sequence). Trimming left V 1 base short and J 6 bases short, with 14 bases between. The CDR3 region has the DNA TGTGCCAGTAGTATAGGGGGCTCAGCACATGATACGCAGTATTTT. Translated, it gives CASSIGGSAHDTQYF. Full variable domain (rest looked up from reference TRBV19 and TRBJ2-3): DGGITQSPKYLFRKEGQNVTLSCEQNLNHDAMYWYRQDPGQGLRLIYYSQIVNDFQKGDIAEGYSVSREKKESFPLTVTSAQKNPTAFYLCASSIGGSAHDTQYFGPGTRLTVL.

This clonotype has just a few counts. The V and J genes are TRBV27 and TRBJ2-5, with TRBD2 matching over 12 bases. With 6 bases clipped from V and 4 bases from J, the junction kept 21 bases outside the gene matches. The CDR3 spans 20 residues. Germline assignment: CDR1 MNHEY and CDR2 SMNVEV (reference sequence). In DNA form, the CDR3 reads TGTGCCAGCAGCCCCCCCTCAGCCGGACTAGCGGGGACGGGGGCAGAGACCCAGTACTTC. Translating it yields CASSPPSAGLAGTGAETQYF.

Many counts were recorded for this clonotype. The CDR3 loop reads CASSQDTGAGPLAKNIQYF. DNA of the CDR3: TGTGCCAGCAGCCAAGATACGGGAGCGGGTCCTTTAGCCAAAAACATTCAGTACTTC. V and J are TRBV4-2 and TRBJ2-4; D is possibly TRBD2 (6 bases). The length of the CDR3 is 19 residues. Germline V lookup: CDR1 LGHNA, CDR2 YNFKEQ. Trimming shortened V by 0 bases and J by 0 bases, and 18 bases separated the two germline ends.